Below, 31 T cell receptor beta chains from the same sample are listed, as sequenced in a study of T cell responses to AZD1222 COVID-19 vaccine. The repertoire was sequenced with immunoSEQ multiplex PCR; TCRdb's copy has only in-frame clones and lacks some. The sample holds fewer than 150,000 clones, roughly 91% seen once. Material: peripheral blood, obtained 28 days after the second AZD1222 dose. Every receptor here comes from an adult who received the AZD1222 COVID-19 vaccine.

The chain has TRBV12-3 or TRBV12-4 and TRBJ1-1; D is undetermined. The germline V and J ends were trimmed by 5 bases and 2 bases, with 3 bases remaining between them. The CDR3 is 11 amino acids. The CDR3 bases are TGTGCCAGCAGTATTAACACTGAAGCTTTCTTT. This codes for CASSINTEAFF.

The V call is TRBV9, the J call TRBJ1-6; D unresolved. The CDR3 spans 12 residues. The germline V gene encodes CDR1 SGDLS and CDR2 YYNGEE. The ends were cut back, 2 bases at V and 10 bases at J, with 7 bases in the middle. In DNA, the CDR3 is TGTGCCAGCAGCGTCCAAGGGTCACCCCTCCACTTT. It encodes CASSVQGSPLHF.

The CDR3 DNA reads as TGTGCCACCACTATTAACTATGGCTACACCTTC. Protein product: CATTINYGYTF. The chain is built from TRBV12-3 or TRBV12-4 and TRBJ1-2; D is undetermined. Trimming removed 10 bases at V and 1 base at J, with 7 bases between. The CDR3 totals 11 residues.

The CDR3 here is CASSLAVDEKLFF. The CDR3 DNA follows: TGTGCCAGCAGCTTAGCAGTAGATGAAAAACTGTTTTTT. J is TRBJ1-4 and V is TRBV11-2; no definite D call. The CDR3 contains 13 residues. CDR1 and CDR2 from the germline V gene are SGHAT and FQNNGV. The V and J ends lost 1 base and 6 bases respectively, with 6 bases between them.

The rearrangement joins TRBV12-3 or TRBV12-4 to TRBJ1-4; D not certain. The CDR3 contains 13 residues. Trimming took 2 bases from V and 8 from J, leaving 9 bases between them. The CDR3 spells CASSLIPQEKLFF. The CDR3, as DNA: TGTGCCAGCAGTTTAATCCCCCAAGAAAAACTGTTTTTT.

This chain connects TRBV2 to TRBJ1-6; D unresolved. V lost 5 bases and J lost 4, with 6 bases in between. The CDR3 sequence is 13 residues long. CDR1 is SNHLY and CDR2 is FYNNEI in the germline V gene. The CDR3 loop reads CASSPPYNSPLHF. The DNA for the CDR3 is TGTGCCAGCAGTCCCCCATATAATTCACCCCTCCACTTT.

The chain carries TRBV10-3 and TRBJ2-7, with 9 bases aligning to TRBD2. Germline assignment: CDR1 ENHRY and CDR2 SYGVKD. The J segment lost 0 bases and the V segment lost 0 bases, leaving 9 bases of the junction unmatched. The CDR3 has 18 amino acids. CDR3 sequence reads: CAISESFQREAYSYEQYF. In nucleotides, the CDR3 is TGTGCCATCAGTGAGTCTTTCCAGCGGGAGGCCTACTCCTACGAGCAGTACTTC.

The rearrangement uses TRBV10-1 and TRBJ1-1; no clear D gene. Per the germline V gene, CDR1 is WNHNN and CDR2 is SYGVQD (reference sequence). CDR3 length equals 15 residues. The CDR3 DNA reads as TGCCCCTACGCTAATTTGGGCCCGACGGGCACTGAAGCTTTCTTT. The encoded protein is CPYANLGPTGTEAFF.

The J gene is TRBJ2-3, the V gene TRBV6-1; the match to TRBD2 covers 8 bases. With 3 bases clipped from V and 2 bases from J, the junction kept 13 bases outside the gene matches. Germline CDR1 reads MNHNS; CDR2 reads SASEGT. The CDR3 is 18 residues long. In nucleotides, the CDR3 is TGTGCCAGCAGTGAGAGAACCATAGCGGGGATCCTCACAGATACGCAGTATTTT. As protein: CASSERTIAGILTDTQYF.

V gene TRBV19 combines with J gene TRBJ1-5; 7 bases line up with TRBD1. Germline V gene lookup returns CDR1 LNHDA and CDR2 SQIVND (reference sequence). This CDR3 has 16 residues. V shed 8 bases and J 0 bases; nucleotides not matched to a gene: 10. The CDR3 loop reads CASRKGGGYSNQPQHF. CDR3 bases: TGTGCCAGTCGGAAGGGAGGGGGCTATAGCAATCAGCCCCAGCATTTT. The complete variable domain, with remaining parts taken from reference TRBV19 and TRBJ1-5, reads DGGITQSPKYLFRKEGQNVTLSCEQNLNHDAMYWYRQDPGQGLRLIYYSQIVNDFQKGDIAEGYSVSREKKESFPLTVTSAQKNPTAFYLCASRKGGGYSNQPQHFGDGTRLSIL.

This clone was found once. The V call is TRBV7-9, the J call TRBJ2-6; TRBD2 might be the D (6 bases). The CDR3 loop spans 14 amino acids. V was shortened by 5 bases and J by 2 bases, with 7 bases between the two germline ends. Germline loops: CDR1 SEHNR, CDR2 FQNEAQ (reference sequence). CDR3 loop: CASSPGAGANVLTF. In nucleotides, the CDR3 is TGTGCCAGCAGCCCGGGGGCTGGGGCCAACGTCCTGACTTTC. The entire variable domain, with the rest obtained from reference TRBV7-9 and TRBJ2-6, is as follows: DTGVSQNPRHKITKRGQNVTFRCDPISEHNRLYWYRQTLGQGPEFLTYFQNEAQLEKSRLLSDRFSAERPKGSFSTLEIQRTEQGDSAMYLCASSPGAGANVLTFGAGSRLTVL.

The V gene is TRBV5-4, the J gene TRBJ1-2, with 9 positions matching TRBD1. With V trimmed by 4 bases and J by 4 bases, 8 bases remained unmatched. The germline V gene encodes CDR1 SGHNT and CDR2 YYREEE (reference sequence). The CDR3 spans 15 residues. The CDR3: CASSSWTGDGYGYTF. The CDR3 bases are TGTGCCAGCAGCAGCTGGACAGGGGATGGCTATGGCTACACCTTC.

The gene calls are TRBV9 and TRBJ2-1; possible D gene TRBD2, 6 bases. V lost 3 bases, J lost 4 bases, and 11 bases lay in between. Per the germline V gene, CDR1 is SGDLS and CDR2 is YYNGEE. The CDR3 is made up of 14 amino acids. CDR3 sequence: CASSARGEYNEQFF. Here the CDR3 DNA reads TGTGCCAGCAGCGCGCGCGGGGAATACAATGAGCAGTTCTTC.

The chain recombines TRBV7-6 with TRBJ2-5; 7 bases agree with TRBD1. The trim removed 5 bases at V and 3 bases at J, leaving 9 bases unmatched. The CDR3 is 15 amino acids. Looked up from germline, CDR1 is SGHVS and CDR2 is FNYEAQ. As DNA, the CDR3 is TGTGCCAGCAGCCCCACACTCGACAGGGAAGAGACCCAGTACTTC. It specifies CASSPTLDREETQYF. Together with reference TRBV7-6 and TRBJ2-5, the CDR3 gives the full variable domain: GAGVSQSPRYKVTKRGQDVALRCDPISGHVSLYWYRQALGQGPEFLTYFNYEAQQDKSGLPNDRFSAERPEGSISTLTIQRTEQRDSAMYRCASSPTLDREETQYFGPGTRLLVL.

V and J are TRBV6-5 and TRBJ2-5, with D tentatively TRBD1 (5 bases). The CDR3 sequence is 14 residues long. The V gene's germline CDR1 is MNHEY and CDR2 SVGAGI. Trimming cost V 8 bases and J 5 bases, with 18 bases left between them. The CDR3 is CASAWGRLGETQYF. In nucleotides, the CDR3 is TGTGCCAGCGCTTGGGGCCGGTTGGGGGAGACCCAGTACTTC.

This rearrangement joins TRBV7-2 to TRBJ2-3; D gene unclear. There are 12 residues in the CDR3. The V and J ends lost 5 bases and 3 bases respectively, with 6 bases between them. Germline CDR1 and CDR2: SGHTA and FQGNSA. CDR3 sequence: CASSPRTDTQYF. The DNA of the CDR3 is TGTGCCAGCAGCCCTAGGACAGATACGCAGTATTTT.

This sequence joins TRBV3-1 (or the pseudogene TRBV3-2) and TRBJ2-3; 9 bases agree with TRBD2. The germline gives CDR1 LGHDT, CDR2 YNNKEL (reference sequence). V lost 2 bases and J lost 0; bases outside the gene matches: 18. The CDR3 is 21 amino acids. CDR3 in amino acids: CASSQFRPLRLAGTSTDTQYF. CDR3 bases: TGTGCCAGCAGCCAATTTCGGCCTCTTAGGCTAGCGGGGACTAGCACAGATACGCAGTATTTT.

J is TRBJ2-3 and V is TRBV7-2, with D maybe TRBD2 (5 bases). Germline loops: CDR1 SGHTA, CDR2 FQGNSA. There are 15 residues in the CDR3. V lost 3 bases, J lost 4 bases, and 14 bases lay in between. CDR3 coding DNA: TGTGCCAGCAGCTTTAGCGATAGCAGCGCAGATACGCAGTATTTT. This codes for CASSFSDSSADTQYF.

This clone was seen once. This chain joins TRBV6-2 or TRBV6-3 and TRBJ1-5; 7 nucleotides line up with TRBD1. The CDR3 is 19 amino acids. V shed 4 bases, J shed 0 bases, and the junction held 15 bases outside the gene matches. The germline CDR1 and CDR2 sequences are MNHEY and SVGEGT. The CDR3 DNA follows: TGTGCCAGCAGTTCAATCCCGGGACAGCTAATTGATAGCAATCAGCCCCAGCATTTT. Translated, it gives CASSSIPGQLIDSNQPQHF.

This clone occurred once. The chain is built from TRBV10-3 and TRBJ2-2; 10 bases are shared with TRBD2. The CDR3 covers 17 residues. V lost 5 bases, J lost 1 base, and 7 bases stayed unmatched. Germline V gene lookup returns CDR1 ENHRY and CDR2 SYGVKD. CDR3: CAISSPSGRGNTGELFF. DNA of the CDR3: TGTGCCATCAGTTCACCTAGCGGGAGAGGGAACACCGGGGAGCTGTTTTTT.

The chain joins TRBV27 to TRBJ2-7; perhaps TRBD2 as D (5 bases). Germline lookup yields CDR1 MNHEY and CDR2 SMNVEV (reference sequence). Trimming removed 5 bases from V and 2 bases from J, with 13 bases in between. The CDR3 runs 14 residues. The CDR3 DNA reads as TGTGCCAGCAGTCCCCCCCTGCGGGCCTACGAGCAGTACTTC. This sequence encodes CASSPPLRAYEQYF.

The chain joins TRBV5-4 to TRBJ1-4, with a tentative D call TRBD1 (5 bases). Between the trimmed V and J ends, which lost 5 bases and 5 bases, there was a span of 13 bases. Germline V lookup: CDR1 SGHNT, CDR2 YYREEE (reference sequence). This CDR3 contains 14 residues. This CDR3 is CASSRGTVNEKLFF. The CDR3 bases are TGTGCCAGCAGTCGGGGCACAGTAAATGAAAAACTGTTTTTT.

The CDR3, as DNA: TGTGCCAGCAGCCGGGACAGGGTGCTCACAGATACGCAGTATTTT. This sequence encodes CASSRDRVLTDTQYF. The chain links TRBV5-6 to TRBJ2-3; 9 bases fit TRBD1. Looked up from germline, CDR1 is SGHDT and CDR2 is YYEEEE. The CDR3 totals 15 residues. V dropped 4 bases and J dropped 2; count of bases not matched to a gene: 5.

V gene TRBV9 combines with J gene TRBJ2-1, with a possible D match to TRBD1 (6 bases). Germline CDR1 and CDR2: SGDLS and YYNGEE. CDR3 length: 16 amino acids. Trimming removed 4 bases at V and 1 base at J, with 15 bases between. This CDR3 is CASSFLGGLSYNEQFF. The DNA for the CDR3 is TGTGCCAGCAGCTTTCTTGGGGGCCTGTCCTACAATGAGCAGTTCTTC.

This chain joins TRBV5-4 and TRBJ1-1, with D possibly being TRBD1 (6 bases). Germline V gives CDR1 SGHNT, CDR2 YYREEE (reference sequence). The CDR3 runs 18 residues. V shed 2 bases and J shed 6 bases, with 26 bases lying between them. CDR3 protein: CASSFPEPGQRTRAEAFF. CDR3 sequence (DNA): TGTGCCAGCAGCTTCCCCGAACCGGGACAACGGACGAGGGCTGAAGCTTTCTTT. The whole variable domain, remainder taken from reference TRBV5-4 and TRBJ1-1, is ETGVTQSPTHLIKTRGQQVTLRCSSQSGHNTVSWYQQALGQGPQFIFQYYREEENGRGNFPPRFSGLQFPNYSSELNVNALELDDSALYLCASSFPEPGQRTRAEAFFGQGTRLTVV.

This chain links TRBV7-2 with TRBJ2-3, with unresolved D. Germline values: CDR1 SGHTA, CDR2 FQGNSA. Trimming pared 5 bases from V and 0 bases from J, leaving 9 bases between. The CDR3 extends over 14 amino acids. Here the CDR3 DNA reads TGTGCCAGCAGCCTAGAGACTAGCACAGATACGCAGTATTTT. Translating gives CASSLETSTDTQYF.

V is TRBV7-6 and J is TRBJ1-1; D gene unclear. V lost 1 base and J 4 bases, leaving 7 bases between the germline ends. Germline assignment: CDR1 SGHVS and CDR2 FNYEAQ. The CDR3 consists of 13 residues. The CDR3 is CASSLGAGTEAFF. As DNA, the CDR3 is TGTGCCAGCAGCTTAGGAGCTGGCACTGAAGCTTTCTTT. Full variable domain (rest looked up from reference TRBV7-6 and TRBJ1-1): GAGVSQSPRYKVTKRGQDVALRCDPISGHVSLYWYRQALGQGPEFLTYFNYEAQQDKSGLPNDRFSAERPEGSISTLTIQRTEQRDSAMYRCASSLGAGTEAFFGQGTRLTVV.

This chain links TRBV2 with TRBJ1-6; TRBD1 aligns across 11 bases. The CDR3 spans 17 residues. CDR1 SNHLY and CDR2 FYNNEI come from the germline V gene. V dropped 5 bases and J dropped 7; count of bases not matched to a gene: 10. The CDR3, as DNA: TGTGCCAGCAGTTGGCGGGGTCGGGACAGGGGGAATTCACCCCTCCACTTT. Protein: CASSWRGRDRGNSPLHF.

The chain combines TRBV4-1 with TRBJ2-7; D not certain. CDR1 and CDR2 from the germline V gene are MGHRA and YSYEKL. The V end was cut by 1 base, the J end by 8 bases, with 12 bases between. The CDR3 loop spans 13 amino acids. CDR3 coding DNA: TGCGCCAGCAGCCAAGGCCCCGACTCACAGCAGTACTTC. It specifies CASSQGPDSQQYF.

The chain joins TRBV5-4 to TRBJ2-3; 9 bases fit TRBD1. This CDR3 has 17 amino acids. V lost 5 bases, J lost 3 bases, and 13 bases stayed unmatched. Germline-derived CDR1 and CDR2 are SGHNT and YYREEE (reference sequence). CDR3 DNA sequence: TGTGCCAGCAGTTTTACCCCGCGGGACAGGGAGACAGATACGCAGTATTTT. Translated, it gives CASSFTPRDRETDTQYF. Looking up the rest from reference TRBV5-4 and TRBJ2-3 gives the full variable domain: ETGVTQSPTHLIKTRGQQVTLRCSSQSGHNTVSWYQQALGQGPQFIFQYYREEENGRGNFPPRFSGLQFPNYSSELNVNALELDDSALYLCASSFTPRDRETDTQYFGPGTRLTVL.

The CDR3 loop reads CSVAVSGVDTEAFF. The CDR3 nucleotides read TGCAGCGTTGCGGTCTCAGGGGTGGACACTGAAGCTTTCTTT. This sequence joins TRBV29-1 and TRBJ1-1; tentative D call: TRBD1 (6 bases). Germline V gene lookup returns CDR1 SQVTM and CDR2 ANQGSEA. The V and J ends lost 4 bases and 3 bases respectively, with 15 bases between them. CDR3 length: 14 amino acids.